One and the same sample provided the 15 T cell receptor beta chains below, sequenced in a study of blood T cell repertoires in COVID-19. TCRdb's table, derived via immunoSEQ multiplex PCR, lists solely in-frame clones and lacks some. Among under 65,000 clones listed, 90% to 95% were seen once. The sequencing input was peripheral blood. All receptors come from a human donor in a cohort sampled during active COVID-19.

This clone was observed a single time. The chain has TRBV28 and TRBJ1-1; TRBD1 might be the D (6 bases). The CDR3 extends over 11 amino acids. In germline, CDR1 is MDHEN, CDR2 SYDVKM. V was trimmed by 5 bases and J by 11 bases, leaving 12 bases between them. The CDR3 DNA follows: TGTGCCAGCAGTCCCCGGGGGGGCGCTTTCTTT. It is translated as CASSPRGGAFF.

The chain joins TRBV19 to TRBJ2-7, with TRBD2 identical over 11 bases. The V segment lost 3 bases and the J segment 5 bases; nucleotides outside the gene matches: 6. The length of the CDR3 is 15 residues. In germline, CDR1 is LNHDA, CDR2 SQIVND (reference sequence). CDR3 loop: CASSMLAGGLDEQYF. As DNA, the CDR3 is TGTGCCAGTAGTATGCTAGCGGGGGGCCTGGACGAGCAGTACTTC.

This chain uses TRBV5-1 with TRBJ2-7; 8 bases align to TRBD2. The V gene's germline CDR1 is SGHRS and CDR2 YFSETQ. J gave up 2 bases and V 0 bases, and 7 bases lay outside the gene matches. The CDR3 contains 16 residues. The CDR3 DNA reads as TGCGCCAGCAGCTTGGGGCTGGGAGCGGGGGCCTACGAGCAGTACTTC. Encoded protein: CASSLGLGAGAYEQYF. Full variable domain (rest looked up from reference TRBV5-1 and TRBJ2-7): KAGVTQTPRYLIKTRGQQVTLSCSPISGHRSVSWYQQTPGQGLQFLFEYFSETQRNKGNFPGRFSGRQFSNSRSEMNVSTLELGDSALYLCASSLGLGAGAYEQYFGPGTRLTVT.

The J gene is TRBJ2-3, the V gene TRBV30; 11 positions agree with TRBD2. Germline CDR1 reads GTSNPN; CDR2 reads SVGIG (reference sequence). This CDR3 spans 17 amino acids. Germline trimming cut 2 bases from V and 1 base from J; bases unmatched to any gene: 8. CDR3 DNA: TGTGCCTGGAGTAAGGGTCTAGCGGGAGGAGGCACAGATACGCAGTATTTT. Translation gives CAWSKGLAGGGTDTQYF.

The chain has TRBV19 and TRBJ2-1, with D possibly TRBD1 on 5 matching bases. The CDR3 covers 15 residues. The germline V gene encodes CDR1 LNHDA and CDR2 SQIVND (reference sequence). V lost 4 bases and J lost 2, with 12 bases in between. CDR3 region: CASSKQVSAYNEQFF. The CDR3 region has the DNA TGTGCCAGTAGTAAACAGGTCAGCGCCTACAATGAGCAGTTCTTC.

DNA of the CDR3: TGTGCCAGCAGCGTAGCCGTTGGACAGGGGCCACCTACTTTTGGCGATGAGCAGTTCTTC. It codes for CASSVAVGQGPPTFGDEQFF. The chain uses TRBV9 and TRBJ2-1, with 9 bases lining up with TRBD1. This CDR3 is built from 20 residues. Trimming at V came to 0 bases and at J to 8 bases, leaving 21 bases not matched to a gene. Germline CDR1 reads SGDLS; CDR2 reads YYNGEE.

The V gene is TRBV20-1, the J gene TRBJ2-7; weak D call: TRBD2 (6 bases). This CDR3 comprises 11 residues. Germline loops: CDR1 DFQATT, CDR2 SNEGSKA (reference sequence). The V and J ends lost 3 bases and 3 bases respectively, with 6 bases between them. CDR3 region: CSASGGYEQYF. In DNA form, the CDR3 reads TGCAGTGCTAGCGGGGGCTACGAGCAGTACTTC.

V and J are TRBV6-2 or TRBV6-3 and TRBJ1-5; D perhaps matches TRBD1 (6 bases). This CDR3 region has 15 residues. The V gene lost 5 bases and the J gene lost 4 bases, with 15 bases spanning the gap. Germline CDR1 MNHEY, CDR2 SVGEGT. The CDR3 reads CASSRTGQPNQPQHF. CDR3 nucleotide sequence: TGTGCCAGCAGTCGAACAGGACAGCCTAATCAGCCCCAGCATTTT.

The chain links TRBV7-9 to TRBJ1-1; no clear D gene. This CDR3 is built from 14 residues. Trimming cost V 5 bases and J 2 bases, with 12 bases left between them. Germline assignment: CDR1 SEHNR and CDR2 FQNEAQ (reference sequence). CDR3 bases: TGTGCCAGCAGCCCAAACCCCCTAAACACTGAAGCTTTCTTT. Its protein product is CASSPNPLNTEAFF.

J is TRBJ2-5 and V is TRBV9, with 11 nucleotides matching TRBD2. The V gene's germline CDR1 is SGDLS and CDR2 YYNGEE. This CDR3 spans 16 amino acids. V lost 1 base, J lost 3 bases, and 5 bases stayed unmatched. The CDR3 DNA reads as TGTGCCAGCAGCGTACTCCCACTAGCGGGAGAAGAGACCCAGTACTTC. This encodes CASSVLPLAGEETQYF.

CDR3 loop: CAWALLAGTQYF. Written as DNA, the CDR3 is TGTGCCTGGGCTCTACTAGCGGGTACGCAGTATTTT. The chain employs TRBV30 and TRBJ2-3; TRBD2 matches at 9 bases. CDR1 GTSNPN and CDR2 SVGIG come from the germline V gene (reference sequence). V dropped 5 bases and J dropped 8; count of bases not matched to a gene: 5. The CDR3 runs to 12 residues.

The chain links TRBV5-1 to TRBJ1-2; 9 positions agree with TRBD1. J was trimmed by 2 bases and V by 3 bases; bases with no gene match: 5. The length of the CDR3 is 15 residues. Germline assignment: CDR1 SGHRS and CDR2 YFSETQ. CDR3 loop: CASSSWTGVNYGYTF. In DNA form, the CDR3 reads TGCGCCAGCAGCTCCTGGACAGGGGTCAACTATGGCTACACCTTC.

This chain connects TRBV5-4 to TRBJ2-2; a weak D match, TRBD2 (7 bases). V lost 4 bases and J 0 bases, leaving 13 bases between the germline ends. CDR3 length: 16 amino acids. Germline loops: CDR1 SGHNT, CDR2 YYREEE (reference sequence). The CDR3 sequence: CASSPGGPPNTGELFF. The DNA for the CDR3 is TGTGCCAGCAGCCCCGGGGGGCCGCCGAACACCGGGGAGCTGTTTTTT.

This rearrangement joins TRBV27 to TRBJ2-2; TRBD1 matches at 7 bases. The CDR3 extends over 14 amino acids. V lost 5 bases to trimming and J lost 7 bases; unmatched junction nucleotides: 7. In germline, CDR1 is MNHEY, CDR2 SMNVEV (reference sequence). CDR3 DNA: TGTGCCAGCAGTACTCTGGGACAGATCGGGGAGCTGTTTTTT. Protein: CASSTLGQIGELFF.

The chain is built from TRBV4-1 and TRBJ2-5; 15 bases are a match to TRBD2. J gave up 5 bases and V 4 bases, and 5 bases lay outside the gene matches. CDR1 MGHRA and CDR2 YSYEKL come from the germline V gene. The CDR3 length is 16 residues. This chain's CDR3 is CASSPGLAGGWETQYF. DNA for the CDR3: TGCGCCAGCAGCCCGGGACTAGCGGGGGGCTGGGAGACCCAGTACTTC.